The 5 T cell receptor beta chains below were found in one sample sequenced in a study of blood T cell repertoires in COVID-19. Produced via immunoSEQ multiplex PCR; TCRdb's table is partial and in-frame only. The sample carries 130,000 to 150,000 clones, over 75% recorded once. The sequencing sample was made of PBMCs or T cells enriched from blood (not recorded which). The receptors shown here come from a woman aged 25 to 39 with acute COVID-19.

V is TRBV19 and J is TRBJ1-5, with TRBD1 as a possible D gene (6 bases). The V and J ends lost 6 bases and 6 bases respectively, with 21 bases between them. CDR1 is LNHDA and CDR2 is SQIVND in the germline V gene (reference sequence). CDR3 length: 16 amino acids. CDR3 protein: CASRPPGGRSSQPQHF. In DNA form, the CDR3 reads TGTGCCAGTAGGCCCCCGGGGGGGCGTTCGAGTCAGCCCCAGCATTTT.

The chain carries TRBV7-9 and TRBJ1-1; D call uncertain. Per the germline V gene, CDR1 is SEHNR and CDR2 is FQNEAQ (reference sequence). CDR3 size: 13 residues. V lost 4 bases, J lost 2 bases, and 8 bases lay in between. CDR3 protein: CASSWQANTEAFF. DNA for the CDR3: TGTGCCAGCAGCTGGCAGGCAAACACTGAAGCTTTCTTT.

The chain couples TRBV5-1 to TRBJ2-3; a weak D match, TRBD2 (6 bases). Germline V gene lookup returns CDR1 SGHRS and CDR2 YFSETQ. Trimming cost V 5 bases and J 1 base, with 14 bases left between them. The CDR3 totals 15 residues. CDR3 amino acids: CASSPLEGRTDTQYF. The CDR3 DNA is TGCGCCAGCAGTCCCCTGGAGGGGCGCACAGATACGCAGTATTTT.

V is TRBV7-2 and J is TRBJ1-3; D not resolved. The V end was cut by 1 base, the J end by 4 bases, with 11 bases between. The CDR3 contains 15 residues. Looked up from germline, CDR1 is SGHTA and CDR2 is FQGNSA. The chain's CDR3 is CASSLDSTRGNTIYF. DNA of the CDR3: TGTGCCAGCAGCTTAGACAGTACCAGGGGAAACACCATATATTTT.

The CDR3 nucleotides are TGTGCCAGCAGTTTCCCCTTCGGCGGGAGTACCTACAATGAGCAGTTCTTC. As protein: CASSFPFGGSTYNEQFF. The V gene is TRBV28, the J gene TRBJ2-1, with 7 bases aligning to TRBD2. This CDR3 has 17 residues. Germline assignment: CDR1 MDHEN and CDR2 SYDVKM. The trim removed 3 bases at V and 2 bases at J, leaving 10 bases unmatched.